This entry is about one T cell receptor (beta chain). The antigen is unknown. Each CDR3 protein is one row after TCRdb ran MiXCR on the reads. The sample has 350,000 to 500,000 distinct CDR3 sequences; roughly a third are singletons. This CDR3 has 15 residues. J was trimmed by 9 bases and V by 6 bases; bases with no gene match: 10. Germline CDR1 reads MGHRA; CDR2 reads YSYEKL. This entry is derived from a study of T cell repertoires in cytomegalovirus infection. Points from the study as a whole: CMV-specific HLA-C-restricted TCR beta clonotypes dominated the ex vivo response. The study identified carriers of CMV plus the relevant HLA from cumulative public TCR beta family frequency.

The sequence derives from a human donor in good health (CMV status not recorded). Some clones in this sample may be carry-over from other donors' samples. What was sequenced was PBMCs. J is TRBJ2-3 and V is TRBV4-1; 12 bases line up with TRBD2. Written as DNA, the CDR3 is TGCGCCAGCAGTCTACTAGCGGGGGGCCTCGAGACGCAGTATTTT. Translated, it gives CASSLLAGGLETQYF.